What follows are 23 T cell receptor beta chains derived from one specimen sequenced in a study of blood T cell repertoires in COVID-19. Libraries were prepared by immunoSEQ multiplex PCR; TCRdb keeps only in-frame clonotypes and omits some of them. The sample records some 200,000 clones, approximately 80% being singletons. The material sequenced was peripheral blood. All receptors come from a woman at least 80 years old with COVID-19, enrolled during active disease.

The chain has TRBV5-1 and TRBJ2-6, with 9 nucleotides matching TRBD1. CDR3 length: 16 amino acids. Trimming at V came to 3 bases and at J to 1 base, leaving 2 bases not matched to a gene. The germline V gene has CDR1 SGHRS and CDR2 YFSETQ. CDR3 amino acids: CASSSGQGSGANVLTF. The CDR3 DNA is TGCGCCAGCAGCTCAGGACAGGGGTCTGGGGCCAACGTCCTGACTTTC.

The rearrangement uses TRBV3-1 (or the pseudogene TRBV3-2) and TRBJ1-2; weak D call: TRBD1 (6 bases). CDR1 is LGHDT, CDR2 YNNKEL, per germline (reference sequence). The germline V and J ends were trimmed by 4 bases and 3 bases, with 6 bases remaining between them. This CDR3 comprises 12 residues. This chain's CDR3 is CASSPGDYGYTF. Written as DNA, the CDR3 is TGTGCCAGCAGCCCAGGGGACTATGGCTACACCTTC.

V is TRBV5-1 and J is TRBJ1-4; unclear D gene. CDR3 length: 13 amino acids. CDR1 and CDR2 from the germline V gene are SGHRS and YFSETQ. The V and J ends lost 5 bases and 5 bases respectively, with 10 bases between them. The CDR3 loop reads CASRQLPNEKLFF. The CDR3 DNA sequence: TGCGCCAGCAGACAGCTTCCGAATGAAAAACTGTTTTTT.

The chain joins TRBV5-1 to TRBJ2-7; 7 bases line up with TRBD1. Trimming removed 3 bases from V and 0 bases from J; junction bases left unmatched: 9. Germline V CDR1 and CDR2: SGHRS, YFSETQ. The CDR3 is made up of 16 amino acids. Written as DNA, the CDR3 is TGCGCCAGCAGCTCCTGGACAGGCCGGAGCTCCTACGAGCAGTACTTC. Its protein product is CASSSWTGRSSYEQYF.

The V gene is TRBV6-5, the J gene TRBJ1-1, with D perhaps matching TRBD1 (5 bases). CDR3 size: 15 residues. The germline CDR1 and CDR2 sequences are MNHEY and SVGAGI. V was shortened by 5 bases and J by 3 bases, with 16 bases between the two germline ends. CDR3 sequence (DNA): TGTGCCAGCAGTCGGGGGGGAAAGGGAGACACTGAAGCTTTCTTT. It yields the protein CASSRGGKGDTEAFF.

The rearrangement links TRBV28 to TRBJ2-5, with TRBD2 as a possible D gene (7 bases). CDR1 MDHEN and CDR2 SYDVKM come from the germline V gene. This CDR3 has 14 amino acids. Trimming left V 4 bases short and J 4 bases short, with 13 bases between. CDR3 sequence: CASSWGGPAETQYF. The CDR3 DNA follows: TGTGCCAGCAGTTGGGGGGGGCCGGCAGAGACCCAGTACTTC.

The CDR3 sequence: CASSETTGPQETQYF. The CDR3 DNA sequence: TGTGCCAGCAGCGAAACAACAGGGCCCCAAGAGACCCAGTACTTC. V gene TRBV7-9 combines with J gene TRBJ2-5, with D tentatively TRBD1 (6 bases). In germline, CDR1 is SEHNR, CDR2 FQNEAQ (reference sequence). The V end lost 5 bases, the J end lost 1 base, and 14 bases lay between the germline ends. CDR3 length: 15 residues.

The chain is built from TRBV19 and TRBJ1-2; tentative D call: TRBD1 (6 bases). Deletions cut 3 bases from V and 5 bases from J, with 13 bases between. The germline V gene has CDR1 LNHDA and CDR2 SQIVND (reference sequence). There are 14 residues in the CDR3. The CDR3 loop reads CASSIRYQGYGYTF. The DNA of the CDR3 is TGTGCCAGTAGTATCCGATATCAGGGGTATGGCTACACCTTC.

The rearrangement uses TRBV3-1 (or the pseudogene TRBV3-2) and TRBJ2-5; D ambiguous. Trimming took off 1 base at V and 7 bases at J, with 10 bases between the two ends. The CDR3 is 13 amino acids. The V gene's germline CDR1 is LGHDT and CDR2 YNNKEL (reference sequence). This CDR3 reads CASSQARFLTQYF. In DNA form, the CDR3 reads TGTGCCAGCAGCCAAGCCAGGTTCCTGACCCAGTACTTC.

The chain is built from TRBV7-2 and TRBJ2-7; 10 bases match TRBD1. Germline CDR1 is SGHTA and CDR2 is FQGNSA. The CDR3 spans 16 residues. The V and J ends lost 5 bases and 1 base, in that order; junction bases with no gene match: 8. The CDR3 spells CASSGVWGQGSYEQYF. The CDR3 DNA reads as TGTGCCAGCAGCGGGGTGTGGGGACAGGGGTCCTACGAGCAGTACTTC.

Here the CDR3 reads CASSGETGGKYQETQYF. In DNA form, the CDR3 reads TGTGCCAGCAGCGGGGAGACGGGGGGCAAGTACCAAGAGACCCAGTACTTC. The gene calls are TRBV5-6 and TRBJ2-5, with TRBD2 as a possible D gene (7 bases). This CDR3 is built from 17 residues. The germline V and J ends were trimmed by 4 bases and 0 bases, with 19 bases remaining between them. Germline V gene lookup returns CDR1 SGHDT and CDR2 YYEEEE. The full variable domain, rest sourced from reference TRBV5-6 and TRBJ2-5, is DAGVTQSPTHLIKTRGQQVTLRCSPKSGHDTVSWYQQALGQGPQFIFQYYEEEERQRGNFPDRFSGHQFPNYSSELNVNALLLGDSALYLCASSGETGGKYQETQYFGPGTRLLVL.

The chain couples TRBV5-1 to TRBJ1-4; 8 bases match TRBD1. After removal of 4 bases from V and 8 bases from J, the junction contained 7 bases not matched to a gene. This CDR3 is 14 amino acids long. Germline loops: CDR1 SGHRS, CDR2 YFSETQ. This CDR3 is CASSPGQGIEKLFF. CDR3 in DNA: TGCGCCAGCAGCCCCGGACAGGGAATCGAAAAACTGTTTTTT.

This clone was counted a single time. The J gene is TRBJ2-7, the V gene TRBV14, with D tentatively TRBD1 (6 bases). The CDR3 runs 16 residues. Trimming pared 4 bases from V and 3 bases from J, leaving 19 bases between. The germline V gene has CDR1 SGHDN and CDR2 FVKESK. As DNA, the CDR3 is TGTGCCAGCAGCCTCCCTCAGGACAGAGGTTTCTACGAGCAGTACGTC. Protein product: CASSLPQDRGFYEQYV.

Regarding this clone: Other DNA sequences from this sample encode an identical CDR3 as well. The rearrangement links TRBV27 to TRBJ1-5; D perhaps matches TRBD1 (6 bases). Trimming removed 5 bases from V and 1 base from J, with 9 bases in between. Germline assignment: CDR1 MNHEY and CDR2 SMNVEV (reference sequence). This CDR3 is 14 amino acids long. CDR3 coding DNA: TGTGCCAGCAGTCTCCAGGGGAGCAATCAGCCCCAGCATTTT. It is translated as CASSLQGSNQPQHF.

This clone has just a few counts. The chain carries TRBV7-3 and TRBJ2-5, with 8 nucleotides matching TRBD1. The CDR3 consists of 15 residues. Germline lookup yields CDR1 SGHTA and CDR2 FQGTGA. V shed 4 bases, J shed 1 base, and the junction held 5 bases outside the gene matches. CDR3 sequence: CASSSFGQGQETQYF. CDR3 in DNA: TGTGCCAGCAGCTCCTTCGGACAGGGCCAAGAGACCCAGTACTTC.

This clone has a handful of counts. The chain employs TRBV7-2 and TRBJ2-1; D ambiguous. Germline CDR1 and CDR2: SGHTA and FQGNSA. Trimming took off 2 bases at V and 0 bases at J, with 8 bases between the two ends. The length of the CDR3 is 15 residues. The CDR3 bases are TGTGCCAGCAGCTTATGGTTTAGCTCCTACAATGAGCAGTTCTTC. It specifies CASSLWFSSYNEQFF. Supplemented by reference TRBV7-2 and TRBJ2-1, the full variable domain reads GAGVSQSPSNKVTEKGKDVELRCDPISGHTALYWYRQSLGQGLEFLIYFQGNSAPDKSGLPSDRFSAERTGGSVSTLTIQRTQQEDSAVYLCASSLWFSSYNEQFFGPGTRLTVL.

This chain connects TRBV28 to TRBJ1-1; 7 bases agree with TRBD1. The germline CDR1 and CDR2 sequences are MDHEN and SYDVKM. V lost 5 bases to trimming and J lost 0 bases; unmatched junction nucleotides: 9. The CDR3 sequence is 16 residues long. CDR3 in amino acids: CASSLLGTALNTEAFF. CDR3 in DNA: TGTGCCAGCAGTCTCTTAGGGACAGCGTTGAACACTGAAGCTTTCTTT.

The chain couples TRBV7-8 to TRBJ2-7, with 10 nucleotides matching TRBD2. V trimming: 8 bases; J trimming: 2 bases; junction bases outside the gene matches: 9. CDR1 is SGHVS, CDR2 FQNEAQ, per germline. CDR3 length: 15 residues. The CDR3, as DNA: TGTGCCAGCGGGGAGCGGGGGGGCAAGGCCTACGAGCAGTACTTC. This codes for CASGERGGKAYEQYF.

V usage is TRBV18 and J usage is TRBJ2-3; 10 nucleotides match TRBD2. The CDR3 is made up of 16 amino acids. The germline CDR1 and CDR2 sequences are KGHSH and LQKENI. With V trimmed by 3 bases and J by 0 bases, 3 bases remained unmatched. The CDR3 loop reads CASSPISGGSTDTQYF. In DNA, the CDR3 is TGTGCCAGCTCACCTATTAGCGGGGGGAGCACAGATACGCAGTATTTT.

The chain couples TRBV15 to TRBJ2-5; D is perhaps TRBD1 (5 bases). Per germline, CDR1 LNHNV and CDR2 YYDKDF (reference sequence). The V gene lost 0 bases and the J gene lost 2 bases, with 16 bases spanning the gap. This CDR3 is built from 17 residues. This chain's CDR3 is CATSRDGPGLEQETQYF. The DNA of the CDR3 is TGTGCCACCAGCAGAGACGGTCCAGGGTTGGAACAAGAGACCCAGTACTTC.

The J gene is TRBJ1-4, the V gene TRBV7-2; D gene ambiguous. Germline V gene data show CDR1 as SGHTA and CDR2 as FQGNSA. The CDR3 length is 17 residues. Trimming removed 5 bases from V and 7 bases from J, with 23 bases in between. The CDR3 region is CASSHPPSPRRGEKLFF. The CDR3 DNA follows: TGTGCCAGCAGCCACCCCCCCTCCCCCCGCCGAGGTGAAAAACTGTTTTTT. Together with reference TRBV7-2 and TRBJ1-4, the CDR3 gives the full variable domain: GAGVSQSPSNKVTEKGKDVELRCDPISGHTALYWYRQSLGQGLEFLIYFQGNSAPDKSGLPSDRFSAERTGGSVSTLTIQRTQQEDSAVYLCASSHPPSPRRGEKLFFGSGTQLSVL.

This chain uses TRBV6-5 with TRBJ1-2, with D possibly being TRBD1 (5 bases). Trimming removed 0 bases from V and 3 bases from J, with 14 bases in between. This CDR3 is built from 16 residues. Germline CDR1 and CDR2: MNHEY and SVGAGI. DNA of the CDR3: TGTGCCAGCAGTTACTCAACACAGGCGAGCGACTATGGCTACACCTTC. This sequence encodes CASSYSTQASDYGYTF.

This clone was seen at least ten times. V and J are TRBV6-2 or TRBV6-3 and TRBJ1-5; D not certain. Germline CDR1 reads MNHEY; CDR2 reads SVGEGT. The CDR3 contains 14 residues. Trimming pared 6 bases from V and 5 bases from J, leaving 14 bases between. CDR3 nucleotide sequence: TGTGCCAGCAGCCGCCCACGGGTCGATCAGCCCCAGCATTTT. It specifies CASSRPRVDQPQHF.